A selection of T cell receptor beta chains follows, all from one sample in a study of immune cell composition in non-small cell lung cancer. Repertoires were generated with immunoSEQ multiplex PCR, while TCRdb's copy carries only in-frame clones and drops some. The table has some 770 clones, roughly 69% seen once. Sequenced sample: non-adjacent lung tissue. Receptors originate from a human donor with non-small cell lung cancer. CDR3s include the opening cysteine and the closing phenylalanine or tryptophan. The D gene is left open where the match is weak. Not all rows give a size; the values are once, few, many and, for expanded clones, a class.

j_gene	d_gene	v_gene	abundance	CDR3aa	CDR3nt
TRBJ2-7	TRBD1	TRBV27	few	CASSATTGYSEQYF	TGTGCCAGCAGTGCCACGACAGGGTATTCCGAGCAGTACTTC
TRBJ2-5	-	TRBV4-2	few	CASSQEEYQETQYF	TGTGCCAGCAGCCAAGAAGAGTACCAAGAGACCCAGTACTTC
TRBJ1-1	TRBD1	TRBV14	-	CASSRGQGGTEAFF	TGTGCCAGCAGCCGCGGACAGGGAGGCACTGAAGCTTTCTTT
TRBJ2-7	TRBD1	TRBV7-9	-	CASREPGTGAYEQYF	TGTGCCAGCAGAGAGCCCGGGACAGGGGCCTACGAGCAGTACTTC
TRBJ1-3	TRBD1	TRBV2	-	CASSERWTGNGNTIYF	TGTGCCAGCAGTGAAAGGTGGACAGGGAACGGAAACACCATATATTTT
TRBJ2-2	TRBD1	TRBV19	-	CASSLGQGATGELFF	TGTGCCAGTAGCCTGGGACAGGGGGCCACCGGGGAGCTGTTTTTT
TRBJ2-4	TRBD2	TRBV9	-	CASSPKGHPGLLENIQYF	TGTGCCAGCAGCCCTAAGGGCCACCCGGGACTACTCGAAAACATTCAGTACTTC
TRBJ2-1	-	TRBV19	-	CASSMVGATYNEQFF	TGTGCCAGTAGTATGGTGGGGGCTACCTACAATGAGCAGTTCTTC
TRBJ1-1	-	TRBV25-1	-	CASSLGLPNTEAFF	TGTGCCAGCTCACTCGGACTTCCGAACACTGAAGCTTTCTTT
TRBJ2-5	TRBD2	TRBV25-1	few	CASSRRGGEETQYF	TGTGCCAGCAGTCGGCGGGGGGGAGAAGAGACCCAGTACTTC
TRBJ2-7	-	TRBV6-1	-	CASSDRGYEQYF	TGTGCCAGCAGTGACAGGGGTTACGAGCAGTACTTC
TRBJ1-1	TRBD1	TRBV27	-	CASSPGGPGSTEAFF	TGTGCCAGCAGTCCAGGGGGCCCTGGTAGCACTGAAGCTTTCTTT
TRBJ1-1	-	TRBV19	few	CASSRGGGLRTEAFF	TGTGCCAGTAGCCGAGGAGGAGGGTTGCGCACTGAAGCTTTCTTT
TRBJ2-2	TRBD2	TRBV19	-	CASSIGGARTGELFF	TGTGCCAGTAGTATCGGGGGGGCGCGCACCGGGGAGCTGTTTTTT
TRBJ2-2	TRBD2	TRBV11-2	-	CASSLGDYNTGELFF	TGTGCCAGCAGCTTAGGGGACTACAACACCGGGGAGCTGTTTTTT
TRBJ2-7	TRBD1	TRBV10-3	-	CASGPPGGFEQYF	TGTGCCTCAGGACCTCCAGGGGGCTTCGAGCAGTACTTC
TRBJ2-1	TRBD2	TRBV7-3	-	CASSLQTSGGADEQFF	TGTGCCAGCAGCTTACAAACTAGCGGGGGGGCCGATGAGCAGTTCTTC
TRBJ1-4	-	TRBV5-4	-	CASSLGGRYEKLFF	TGTGCCAGCAGCTTGGGGGGCAGGTACGAAAAACTGTTTTTT
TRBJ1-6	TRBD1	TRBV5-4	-	CASSLDRETYNSPLHF	TGTGCCAGCAGCCTAGACAGGGAGACCTATAATTCACCCCTCCACTTT
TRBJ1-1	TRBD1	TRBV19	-	CASRRMPGQGLTEAFF	TGTGCCAGCAGACGCATGCCGGGACAGGGTCTAACTGAAGCTTTCTTT
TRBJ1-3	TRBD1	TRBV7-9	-	CASSHRGQGGTRGNTIYF	TGTGCCAGCAGCCACAGGGGACAGGGGGGGACAAGAGGAAACACCATATATTTT
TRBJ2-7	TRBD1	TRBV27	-	CASSATTGYSEQYF	TGTGCCAGCAGTGCCACGACAGGGTATTCCGAGCAGTACTTC
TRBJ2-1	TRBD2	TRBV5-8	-	CASSRGLAASYNEQFF	TGTGCCAGCAGCCGGGGACTAGCGGCCTCCTACAATGAGCAGTTCTTC
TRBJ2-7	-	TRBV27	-	CASSPPRVETYEQYF	TGTGCCAGCAGTCCCCCCAGGGTCGAGACCTACGAGCAGTACTTC